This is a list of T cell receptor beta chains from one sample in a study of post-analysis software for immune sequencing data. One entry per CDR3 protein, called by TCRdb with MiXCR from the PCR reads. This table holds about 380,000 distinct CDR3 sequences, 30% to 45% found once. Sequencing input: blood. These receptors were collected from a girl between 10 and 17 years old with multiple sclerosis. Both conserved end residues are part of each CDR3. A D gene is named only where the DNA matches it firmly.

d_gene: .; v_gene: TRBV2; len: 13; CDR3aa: CASVGDLNTEAFF
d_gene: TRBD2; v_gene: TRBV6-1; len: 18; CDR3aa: CASRTNAGGARSYNEQFF
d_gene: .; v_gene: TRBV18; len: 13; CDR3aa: CASSMASGETQYF
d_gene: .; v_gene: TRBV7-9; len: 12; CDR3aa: CASSFSRGGYTF
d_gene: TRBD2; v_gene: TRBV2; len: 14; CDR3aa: CANPPGTSYNEQFF
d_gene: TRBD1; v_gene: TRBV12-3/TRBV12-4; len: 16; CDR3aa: CASKTGTGGDNSPLHF
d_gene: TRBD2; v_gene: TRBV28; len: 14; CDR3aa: CASSITSGPYEQYF
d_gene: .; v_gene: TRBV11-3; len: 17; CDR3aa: CASSRPLSLTTNEKLFF
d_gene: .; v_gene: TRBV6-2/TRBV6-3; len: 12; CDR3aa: CASSDRNYEQYF
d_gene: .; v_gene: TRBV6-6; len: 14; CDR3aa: CASSYQATFYGYTF
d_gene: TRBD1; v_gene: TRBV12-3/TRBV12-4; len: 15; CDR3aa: CASSSPGQQNTEAFF
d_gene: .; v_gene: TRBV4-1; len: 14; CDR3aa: CASSQGGAHYEQYF
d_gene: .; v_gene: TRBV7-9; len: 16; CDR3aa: CASSLAVVYGANVLTF
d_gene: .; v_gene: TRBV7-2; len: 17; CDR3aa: CASSPFLGTDSNQPQHF
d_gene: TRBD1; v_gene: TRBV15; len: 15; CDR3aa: CATSSQGAGTDTQYF
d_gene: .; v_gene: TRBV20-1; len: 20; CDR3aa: CSASGTEEEGRPSSYNEQFF
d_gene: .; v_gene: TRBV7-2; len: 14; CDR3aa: CASSLPPSSTEQYF
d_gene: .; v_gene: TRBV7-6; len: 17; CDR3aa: CASSPVPGKGDIDGYTF
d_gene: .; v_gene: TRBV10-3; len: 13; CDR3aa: CAISGALTETQYF
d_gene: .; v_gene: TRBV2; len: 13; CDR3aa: CASRRDTYNEQFF
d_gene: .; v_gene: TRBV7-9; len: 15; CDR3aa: CASSFDPGFNEKLFF
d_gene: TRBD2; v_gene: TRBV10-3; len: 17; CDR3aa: CAISEAPAGGSFYEQYF
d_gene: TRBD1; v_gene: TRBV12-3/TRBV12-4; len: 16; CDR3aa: CASSLTKDRLGDTQYF
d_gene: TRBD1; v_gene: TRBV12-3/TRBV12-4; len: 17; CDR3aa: CASSHRGRASGANVRTF